The rows below give T cell receptor beta chains drawn from one sample of a study of OX40 agonist ivuxolimab in advanced cancers. Assay: immunoSEQ multiplex PCR; the TCRdb copy retains only in-frame clones and omits some. The sample records 70,000 to 85,000 clones, 75% to 95% being singletons. The specimen was CD4+ or CD8+ T cells sorted from blood, collected in a trial of the OX40 agonist ivuxolimab. The origin of the receptors is an adult with an advanced solid tumor such as melanoma, head and neck, liver or kidney cancer. Each CDR3 is given with its conserved first and last residue. D genes are given only for firm matches. Expanded clones get a size class; other rows say once, few or many, or leave the size out.

D gene	J gene	clone size	V gene	CDR3 DNA	CDR3 protein
TRBD1	TRBJ1-1	.	TRBV7-6	TGTGCCAGCAGCCCCTACAGGGGGCCAGGCACTGAAGCTTTCTTT	CASSPYRGPGTEAFF
.	TRBJ1-5	.	TRBV19	TGTGCCAGTAGTATAGGGAATAGCAATCAGCCCCAGCATTTT	CASSIGNSNQPQHF
.	TRBJ2-1	few	TRBV11-2	TGTGCCAGCAGCTGGACCGGGCAAAACAATGAGCAGTTCTTC	CASSWTGQNNEQFF
TRBD1	TRBJ2-7	.	TRBV7-9	TGTGCCAGCAGCGAAAGACAGGGGGGAGGTTACGAGCAGTACTTC	CASSERQGGGYEQYF
.	TRBJ1-2	.	TRBV4-3	TGCGCCAGCAGCCAAGATCTCGGGAACTATGGCTACACCTTC	CASSQDLGNYGYTF
TRBD1	TRBJ1-1	.	TRBV7-9	TGTGCCAGCAGCCTTAGACAGGGGGTGAACACTGAAGCTTTCTTT	CASSLRQGVNTEAFF
.	TRBJ2-4	few	TRBV27	TGTGCCAGCAGTCTGACCGGGGACATTCAGTACTTC	CASSLTGDIQYF
TRBD2	TRBJ2-1	.	TRBV11-2	TGTGCCAGCAGTTTCAGCGGGAGACCTTACAATGAGCAGTTCTTC	CASSFSGRPYNEQFF
.	TRBJ2-1	.	TRBV27	TGTGCCAGCAGTTTTCCGGGTCCTTACAATGAGCAGTTCTTC	CASSFPGPYNEQFF
.	TRBJ2-7	.	TRBV6-6	TGTGCCAGCAGTTATCAGGGCACCTACGAGCAGTACTTC	CASSYQGTYEQYF
.	TRBJ2-1	.	TRBV4-1	TGCGCCAGCAGCCAAGGCAGGGTGGGCTTGGACAATGAGCAGTTCTTC	CASSQGRVGLDNEQFF
TRBD2	TRBJ2-1	.	TRBV7-9	TGTGCCAGCAGCTCCGAGGGACTAGCGGGACCTGAGCAGTTCTTC	CASSSEGLAGPEQFF
.	TRBJ2-1	.	TRBV27	TGTGCCAGCAGTTTGACGAGCTCCTACAATGAGCAGTTCTTC	CASSLTSSYNEQFF
TRBD1	TRBJ1-5	few	TRBV19	TGTGCCAGTAGTTCAAAAGCGACAGGGGCCTTAGGCCAGCCCCAGCATTTT	CASSSKATGALGQPQHF
TRBD2	TRBJ2-2	.	TRBV7-9	TGTGCCAGCAGCTCCCCGGGACTAGGTACCGGGGAGCTGTTTTTT	CASSSPGLGTGELFF
.	TRBJ1-2	.	TRBV19	TGTGCCAGTAGTATAGTGGTCGGAGACTATGGCTACACCTTC	CASSIVVGDYGYTF
.	TRBJ2-1	.	TRBV7-8	TGTGCCAGCAGCTTGTCGGGGAATGAGCAGTTCTTC	CASSLSGNEQFF
.	TRBJ1-1	.	TRBV19	TGTGCCAGTAGTATACCGACAAAAGACACTGAAGCTTTCTTT	CASSIPTKDTEAFF
.	TRBJ2-1	.	TRBV27	TGTGCCAGCAGTCCCGGGGGGCCTTCCTACAATGAGCAGTTCTTC	CASSPGGPSYNEQFF
TRBD1	TRBJ1-4	.	TRBV15	TGTGCCACCAGCAGACCCAGACAGGGACCCAATGAAAAACTGTTTTTT	CATSRPRQGPNEKLFF
.	TRBJ2-7	.	TRBV27	TGTGCCAGCAGTTTCGGGAGAGGATACGAGCAGTACTTC	CASSFGRGYEQYF
TRBD1	TRBJ2-2	.	TRBV4-1	TGCGCCAGCAGCCCGGGGACAGACGACACCGGGGAGCTGTTTTTT	CASSPGTDDTGELFF
TRBD2	TRBJ2-7	.	TRBV6-5	TGTGCCAGCAGTTACGTCGCTAGCGGGGTAACCTACGAGCAGTACTTC	CASSYVASGVTYEQYF
.	TRBJ2-6	.	TRBV7-9	TGTGCCAGCAGCTTCCCCCAGGAGCCAACGATATCTGGGGCCAACGTCCTGACTTTC	CASSFPQEPTISGANVLTF
.	TRBJ1-1	.	TRBV6-5	TGTGCCAGCAGTTACTCGGGGCGGGATAACACTGAAGCTTTCTTT	CASSYSGRDNTEAFF
.	TRBJ1-5	once	TRBV27	TGTGCCAGCAGTTTATTAGGAGACAATCAGCCCCAGCATTTT	CASSLLGDNQPQHF
.	TRBJ1-2	few	TRBV9	TGTGCCAGCAGCGGACTAGACTATGGCTACACCTTC	CASSGLDYGYTF
.	TRBJ2-7	.	TRBV30	TGTGCCTGGAGTGTGGAGGTGTCCTACGAGCAGTACTTC	CAWSVEVSYEQYF
.	TRBJ2-7	.	TRBV19	TGTGCCAGTAGTATTATCAGGCAGGGGAGGCACGAGCAGTACTTC	CASSIIRQGRHEQYF
TRBD2	TRBJ2-7	.	TRBV9	TGTGCCAGCAGCGTTTTAGCGGGAGGGCCCTACGAGCAGTACTTC	CASSVLAGGPYEQYF
TRBD2	TRBJ2-3	.	TRBV19	TGTGCCAGTAGCAATCCGGGACTAGCGACAGATACGCAGTATTTT	CASSNPGLATDTQYF
TRBD1	TRBJ2-7	.	TRBV19	TGTGCCAGTAGTAAAGTCGGGACAGGCTACGAGCAGTACTTC	CASSKVGTGYEQYF
TRBD2	TRBJ2-5	once	TRBV6-1	TGTGCCAGCAGCTGGTTACTAGCGGTCCAAGAGACCCAGTACTTC	CASSWLLAVQETQYF
.	TRBJ2-1	.	TRBV9	TGTGCCAGCAGCGTTTCATCCGTCAATGAGCAGTTCTTC	CASSVSSVNEQFF
TRBD2	TRBJ2-7	.	TRBV7-9	TGTGCCAGCAGCCTTGGACTAGCGGGACCGTCTTACGAGCAGTACTTC	CASSLGLAGPSYEQYF
.	TRBJ2-7	.	TRBV6-6	TGTGCCAGCAGTTACTCGGGGCCCCCGGCGGACGAGCAGTACTTC	CASSYSGPPADEQYF
.	TRBJ1-2	.	TRBV7-8	TGTGCCAGCAGCTTACGGGGGGACGGTGGCTACACCTTC	CASSLRGDGGYTF
.	TRBJ1-6	.	TRBV27	TGTGCCAGCGCGAGTTGGTTGGATTCACCCCTCCACTTT	CASASWLDSPLHF
.	TRBJ2-3	.	TRBV19	TGTGCCAGTAGTATTAAGGTGGGGGATACGCAGTATTTT	CASSIKVGDTQYF
TRBD2	TRBJ2-1	.	TRBV4-3	TGCGCCAGCAGCCAAGAGACTAGCGGGGGGAATGAGCAGTTCTTC	CASSQETSGGNEQFF
.	TRBJ2-7	.	TRBV9	TGTGCCAGCAGCCCCCGGGCAGGGTTTGATTATGGGGGTTACGAGCAGTACTTC	CASSPRAGFDYGGYEQYF
TRBD2	TRBJ2-1	.	TRBV11-1	TGTGCCAGCAGCTCCGGGACTAGCTCCTACAATGAGCAGTTCTTC	CASSSGTSSYNEQFF
.	TRBJ1-5	.	TRBV10-2	TGCGCCAGCAGTGTCGAAGGATCCGGTCAGCCCCAGCATTTT	CASSVEGSGQPQHF
.	TRBJ2-1	.	TRBV15	TGTGCCACCAGCAGAGGTGGATACAATGAGCAGTTCTTC	CATSRGGYNEQFF
TRBD2	TRBJ2-1	.	TRBV7-9	TGTGCCAGCAGCCCTACTAGCGGGAGGCCCTCCTACAATGAGCAGTTCTTC	CASSPTSGRPSYNEQFF
TRBD1	TRBJ2-1	.	TRBV4-1	TGCGCCAGCAGCCCCGGACAGGGGGCGCTTGATGAGCAGTTCTTC	CASSPGQGALDEQFF
.	TRBJ1-2	once	TRBV11-3	TGTGCCAGCAGCTTAGTGCCACAGGGATCTAACTATGGCTACACCTTC	CASSLVPQGSNYGYTF
TRBD2	TRBJ2-1	.	TRBV30	TGTGCCTGGGGCGGGCTAGCGGACGACACTACCTACTACAATGAGCAGTTCTTC	CAWGGLADDTTYYNEQFF
.	TRBJ1-1	.	TRBV5-4	TGTGCCAGCAGCTCAGGGTTGGATGAAGCTTTCTTT	CASSSGLDEAFF
.	TRBJ2-7	.	TRBV29-1	TGCAGCGTTGAATCCCAGGGAAGCTACGAGCAGTACTTC	CSVESQGSYEQYF